The T cell receptor (beta chain) under discussion was sequenced for a study of blood T cell repertoires in COVID-19. Study as a whole: Whether acute or convalescent, the COVID-19 samples came from the United States, Italy and Spain. T cells, B-cell-depleted T cells, or PBMCs supplied cDNA or gDNA.

V trimming: 6 bases; J trimming: 6 bases; junction bases outside the gene matches: 13. The length of the CDR3 is 17 residues. Germline values: CDR1 MDHEN, CDR2 SYDVKM. In the original workflow: Amplified reference gene primers provided the basis for estimating nucleated cell counts. Generated by immunoSEQ multiplex PCR, the TCRdb table keeps only in-frame clones and is missing some. The V and J calls and clone size come from that table; D and trimming were worked out from the DNA. This sample carries over 130,000 clones, approximately 86% of them seen once, and the ten largest clones take more than 5%.

The TCR was taken from a human donor in a cohort sampled during active COVID-19. The specimen was peripheral blood. V gene TRBV28 combines with J gene TRBJ1-5; 11 bases are a match to TRBD1. Here the CDR3 DNA reads TGTGCCAGCAGACTAATACTGAGGACAGGGGGCGTTCAGCCCCAGCATTTT. Protein sequence: CASRLILRTGGVQPQHF.